These 4 T cell receptor beta chains came from one sample sequenced in a study of molecular identifiers for immune sequencing clone quantification. TCRdb reprocessed the PCR reads with MiXCR, giving one entry per CDR3 protein. The data hold several thousand distinct CDR3 sequences, with about a third observed a single time. Sample: naive CD8+ T cells from blood, with Jurkat cell RNA spiked in. Specified subset: FACS-sorted CD8+CD4-CCR7+CD45RA+ naive T cells. These receptors all come from a human donor in good health. Some libraries in this study had Jurkat cell RNA spiked in.

This clonotype is classed as medium-sized. The chain recombines TRBV20-1 with TRBJ1-1; D may be TRBD1 (6 bases). The ends were cut back, 3 bases at V and 11 bases at J, with 13 bases in the middle. The CDR3 runs to 11 residues. CDR1 is DFQATT, CDR2 SNEGSKA, per germline (reference sequence). CDR3 coding DNA: TGCAGTGCTAGTGACAGGTTAGAGGCTTTCTTT. As protein: CSASDRLEAFF.

This clonotype came up once. J is TRBJ2-3 and V is TRBV5-1; 11 positions match TRBD2. The CDR3 sequence is 15 residues long. Trimming at V came to 0 bases and at J to 5 bases, leaving 2 bases not matched to a gene. The V gene's germline CDR1 is SGHRS and CDR2 YFSETQ. This chain's CDR3 is CASSLGLAGRDTQYF. CDR3 bases: TGCGCCAGCAGCTTGGGACTAGCGGGAAGAGATACGCAGTATTTT. The complete variable domain, with remaining parts taken from reference TRBV5-1 and TRBJ2-3, reads KAGVTQTPRYLIKTRGQQVTLSCSPISGHRSVSWYQQTPGQGLQFLFEYFSETQRNKGNFPGRFSGRQFSNSRSEMNVSTLELGDSALYLCASSLGLAGRDTQYFGPGTRLTVL.

On this clonotype: Germline is not matched at one junction end, which may reflect a read error. This chain uses TRBV6-2 or TRBV6-3 with TRBJ1-1, with 10 positions matching TRBD1. The length of the CDR3 is 19 residues. The germline V gene has CDR1 MNHEY and CDR2 SVGEGT. CDR3: CASSSARGTGVDMDTEAYF. The CDR3 nucleotides read TGTGCCAGCAGTTCCGCCCGCGGGACAGGGGTAGATATGGACACTGAAGCTTACTTT.

In regard to this clonotype: A much more abundant neighbour one base away suggests this may be a read error. This chain joins TRBV29-1 and TRBJ2-3, with D perhaps TRBD2 (5 bases). There are 18 residues in the CDR3. Trimming left V 0 bases short and J 0 bases short, with 19 bases between. Germline V gives CDR1 SQVTM, CDR2 ANQGSEA. In DNA form, the CDR3 reads TGCAGCGTTGAAGATCCAGGACTCCTGTACTCTAGCACAGATACGCAGTATTTT. Its protein product is CSVEDPGLLYSSTDTQYF.